This TCR beta chain was obtained from a study of response to subunit inactivated influenza vaccine (dated by TCRdb to between 2017 and 2018). For the study in its entirety: Deep quantitative T cell receptor repertoire profiling was used in the study to track responses to a trivalent subunit inactivated influenza vaccine. The paper as a whole reports these results and caveats: According to the authors, only a limited number of new T cells may be recruited by each seasonal influenza vaccination.

Deletion took 1 base off V and 1 base off J, with a span of 10 bases between the germline ends. CDR1 and CDR2 are read off the germline V gene (reference sequence) as SEHNR and FQNEAQ. Its CDR3 holds 15 amino acids, cysteine through phenylalanine. Only the CDR3 DNA is retained, 45 bases long and in frame from the first base. Library construction relied on RT-PCR. Instrument on record: Illumina HiSeq 2500. TCRdb passed the public sequencing reads through fastp at Q25 and MiXCR, retaining productive beta sequences. Rows with one shared CDR3 protein collapse into an entry with the most common genes and DNA. The sample has approximately 530,000 distinct CDR3 sequences on record, approximately 7.1% of them singletons. Around 13% of the sample lies in the top ten. The table lists this clonotype with a few counts. The specificity of this receptor is unknown. Per-base quality was not reported, and no clone a single base away is much larger than it.

The source is a man aged 50 to 75 who received an inactivated influenza vaccine. Donor details come from another sample of the same person, matched by shared clones. Sequenced here: PBMCs from blood, sampled less than 30 months after vaccination. Recombination connected TRBV7-9 to TRBJ1-1, with no confidently assigned D gene. This receptor carries the CDR3 CASSLGGLQNTEAFF. The DNA is as follows: TGTGCCAGCAGCTTAGGAGGGCTCCAGAACACTGAAGCTTTCTTT.